This TCR beta chain was recorded in a study of glioma-infiltrating T cells. Broader study findings: Very few CDR3 sequences were shared between tissue and blood. Non-neoplastic patients had below-expected tissue-blood divergence, while all gliomas exceeded expectation.

As for this clonotype: What it recognizes is unknown.

J lost 1 base, V lost 5 bases, and 6 bases had no gene match. The germline V gene has CDR1 SGHTA and CDR2 FQGTGA. This CDR3 region has 15 residues. TCR alpha and beta CDR3 regions were amplified from RNA using iRepertoire nested multiplex PCR. Tissue mRNA or PBMC total RNA, roughly 85-450 ng, went into one-step reverse transcription and amplification. TCRdb reprocessed the multiplex PCR reads via MiXCR and lists one record per CDR3 protein. The sample holds fewer than 110,000 distinct CDR3 sequences, less than 30% seen once. The receptor's source is a human donor with low-grade glioma or glioblastoma, undergoing nonglioma brain surgery, or in good health (not recorded which). The sequenced material came from glioma tissue, nonneoplastic brain tissue, or PBMCs (not recorded which). This chain connects TRBV7-3 to TRBJ1-1; 8 nucleotides agree with TRBD1. The CDR3 sequence is CASSASTGANTEAFF. DNA of the CDR3: TGTGCCAGCAGCGCTTCGACAGGGGCGAACACTGAAGCTTTCTTT. Full variable domain (rest looked up from reference TRBV7-3 and TRBJ1-1): GAGVSQTPSNKVTEKGKYVELRCDPISGHTALYWYRQSLGQGPEFLIYFQGTGAADDSGLPNDRFFAVRPEGSVSTLKIQRTERGDSAVYLCASSASTGANTEAFFGQGTRLTVV.